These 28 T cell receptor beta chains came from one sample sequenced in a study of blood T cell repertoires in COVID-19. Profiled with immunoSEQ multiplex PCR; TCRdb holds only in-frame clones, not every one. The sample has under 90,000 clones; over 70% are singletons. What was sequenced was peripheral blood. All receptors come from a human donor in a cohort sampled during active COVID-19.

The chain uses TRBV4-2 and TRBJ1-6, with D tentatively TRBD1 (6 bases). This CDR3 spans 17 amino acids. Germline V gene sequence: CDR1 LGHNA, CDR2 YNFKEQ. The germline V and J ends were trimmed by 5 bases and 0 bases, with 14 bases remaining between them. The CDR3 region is CASSSYRESSYNSPLHF. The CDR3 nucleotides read TGTGCCAGCAGCTCATACAGGGAGAGCTCCTATAATTCACCCCTCCACTTT.

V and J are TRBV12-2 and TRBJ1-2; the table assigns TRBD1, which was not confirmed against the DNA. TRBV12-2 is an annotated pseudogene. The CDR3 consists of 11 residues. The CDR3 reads CASRIHRGYTF. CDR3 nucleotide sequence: TGTGCAAGTCGCATCCACAGAGGCTACACCTTC.

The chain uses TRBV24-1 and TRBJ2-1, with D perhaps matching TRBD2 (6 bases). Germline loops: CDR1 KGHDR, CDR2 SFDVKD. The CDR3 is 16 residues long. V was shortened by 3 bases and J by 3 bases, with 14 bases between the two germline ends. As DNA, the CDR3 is TGTGCCACCAGTGATAAGGGAGGTCCCCTCTACAATGAGCAGTTCTTC. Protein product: CATSDKGGPLYNEQFF.

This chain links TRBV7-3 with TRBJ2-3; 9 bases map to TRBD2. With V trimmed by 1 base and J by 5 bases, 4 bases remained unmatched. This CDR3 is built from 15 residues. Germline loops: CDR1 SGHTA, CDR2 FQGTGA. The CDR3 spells CASSLSSSGIDTQYF. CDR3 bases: TGTGCCAGCAGCTTAAGTTCTAGCGGGATAGATACGCAGTATTTT. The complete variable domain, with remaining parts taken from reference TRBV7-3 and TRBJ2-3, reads GAGVSQTPSNKVTEKGKYVELRCDPISGHTALYWYRQSLGQGPEFLIYFQGTGAADDSGLPNDRFFAVRPEGSVSTLKIQRTERGDSAVYLCASSLSSSGIDTQYFGPGTRLTVL.

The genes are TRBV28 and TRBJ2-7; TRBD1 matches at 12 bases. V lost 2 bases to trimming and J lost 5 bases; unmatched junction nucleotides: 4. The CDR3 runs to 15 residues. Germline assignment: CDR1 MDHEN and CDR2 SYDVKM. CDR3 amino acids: CASSLEGTGGHEQYF. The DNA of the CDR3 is TGTGCCAGCAGTTTAGAAGGGACAGGGGGCCACGAGCAGTACTTC.

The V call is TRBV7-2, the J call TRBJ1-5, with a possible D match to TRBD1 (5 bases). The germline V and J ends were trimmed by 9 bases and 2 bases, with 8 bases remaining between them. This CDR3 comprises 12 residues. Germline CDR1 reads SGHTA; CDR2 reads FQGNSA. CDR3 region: CARAGGNQPQHF. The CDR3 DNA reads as TGTGCCAGAGCGGGGGGCAATCAGCCCCAGCATTTT.

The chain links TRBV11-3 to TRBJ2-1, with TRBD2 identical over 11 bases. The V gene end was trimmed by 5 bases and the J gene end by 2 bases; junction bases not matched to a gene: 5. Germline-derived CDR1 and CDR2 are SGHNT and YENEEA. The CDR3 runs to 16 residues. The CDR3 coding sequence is TGTGCCAGCAGCGCGTTTAGCGGGAGGGCCTACAATGAGCAGTTCTTC. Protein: CASSAFSGRAYNEQFF.

Here the CDR3 DNA reads TGTGCCAGCAGCTTAGGGCAAAGTTGGAATGAGCAGTTCTTC. Protein sequence: CASSLGQSWNEQFF. This chain uses TRBV7-2 with TRBJ2-1; D is unresolved. The V gene lost 1 base and the J gene lost 7 bases, with 11 bases spanning the gap. The CDR3 loop spans 14 amino acids. Germline V CDR1 and CDR2: SGHTA, FQGNSA.

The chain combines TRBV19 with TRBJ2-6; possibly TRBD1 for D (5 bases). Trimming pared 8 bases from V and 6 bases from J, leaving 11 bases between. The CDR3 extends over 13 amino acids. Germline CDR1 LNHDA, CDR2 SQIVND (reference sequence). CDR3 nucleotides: TGTGCCAGTGTGGGGCGAGAGGCCAACGTCCTGACTTTC. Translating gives CASVGREANVLTF.

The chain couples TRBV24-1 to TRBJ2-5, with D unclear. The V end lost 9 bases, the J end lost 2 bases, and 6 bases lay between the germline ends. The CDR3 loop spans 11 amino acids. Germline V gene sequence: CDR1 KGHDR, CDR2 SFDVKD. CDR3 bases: TGTGCCACCGGGCAGCAAGAGACCCAGTACTTC. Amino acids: CATGQQETQYF.

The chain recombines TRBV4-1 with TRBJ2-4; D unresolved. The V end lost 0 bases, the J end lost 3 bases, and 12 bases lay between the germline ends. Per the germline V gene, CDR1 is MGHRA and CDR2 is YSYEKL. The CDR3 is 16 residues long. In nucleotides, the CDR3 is TGCGCCAGCAGCCAAGAAGCTCCCGTTGACAAAAACATTCAGTACTTC. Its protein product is CASSQEAPVDKNIQYF.

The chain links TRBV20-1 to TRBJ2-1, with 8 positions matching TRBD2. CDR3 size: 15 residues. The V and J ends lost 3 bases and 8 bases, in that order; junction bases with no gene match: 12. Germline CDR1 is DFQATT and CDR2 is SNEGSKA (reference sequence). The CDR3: CSASFREGHRDEQFF. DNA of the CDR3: TGCAGTGCTAGTTTCCGGGAGGGCCATCGTGATGAGCAGTTCTTC.

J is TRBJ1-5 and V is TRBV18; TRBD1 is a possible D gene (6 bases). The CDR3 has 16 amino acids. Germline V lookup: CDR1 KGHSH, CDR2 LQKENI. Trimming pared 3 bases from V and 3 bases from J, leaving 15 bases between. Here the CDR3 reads CASSPEVGANNQPQHF. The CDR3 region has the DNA TGTGCCAGCTCACCCGAGGTGGGGGCCAACAATCAGCCCCAGCATTTT.

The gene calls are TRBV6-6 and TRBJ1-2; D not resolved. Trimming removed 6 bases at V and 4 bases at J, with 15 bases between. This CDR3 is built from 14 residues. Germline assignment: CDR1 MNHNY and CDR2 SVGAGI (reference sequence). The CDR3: CASSGLTGIYGYTF. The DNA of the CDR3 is TGTGCCAGCAGCGGCCTGACGGGGATCTATGGCTACACCTTC.

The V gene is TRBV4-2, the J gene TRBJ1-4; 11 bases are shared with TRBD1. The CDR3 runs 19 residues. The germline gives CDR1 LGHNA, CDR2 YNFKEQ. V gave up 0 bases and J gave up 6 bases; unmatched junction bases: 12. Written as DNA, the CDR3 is TGTGCCAGCAGCCAAGATCGGGGGGACAGGGGGAGGATGGATGAAAAACTGTTTTTT. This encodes CASSQDRGDRGRMDEKLFF.

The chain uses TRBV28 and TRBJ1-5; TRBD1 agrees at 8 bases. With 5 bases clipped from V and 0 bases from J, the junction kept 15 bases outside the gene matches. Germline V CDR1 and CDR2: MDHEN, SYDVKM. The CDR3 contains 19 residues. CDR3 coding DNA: TGTGCCAGCAGTCCCGGGTCCGGGACAGGAGTCTATAGCAATCAGCCCCAGCATTTT. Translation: CASSPGSGTGVYSNQPQHF. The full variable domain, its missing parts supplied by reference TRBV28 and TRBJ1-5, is DVKVTQSSRYLVKRTGEKVFLECVQDMDHENMFWYRQDPGLGLRLIYFSYDVKMKEKGDIPEGYSVSREKKERFSLILESASTNQTSMYLCASSPGSGTGVYSNQPQHFGDGTRLSIL.

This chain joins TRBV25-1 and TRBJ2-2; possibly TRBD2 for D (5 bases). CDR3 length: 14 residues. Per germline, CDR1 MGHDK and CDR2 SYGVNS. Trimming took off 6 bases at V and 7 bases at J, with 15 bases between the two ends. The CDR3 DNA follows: TGTGCCAGCAGGGCCGGTGTAAGCGGCGGGGAGCTGTTTTTT. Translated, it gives CASRAGVSGGELFF.

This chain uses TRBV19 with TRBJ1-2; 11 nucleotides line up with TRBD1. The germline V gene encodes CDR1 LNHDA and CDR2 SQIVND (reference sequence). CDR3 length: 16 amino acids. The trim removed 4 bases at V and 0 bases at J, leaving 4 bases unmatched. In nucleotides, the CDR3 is TGTGCCAGTAGTAAGGGGACAGGGGGTTCTAACTATGGCTACACCTTC. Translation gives CASSKGTGGSNYGYTF.

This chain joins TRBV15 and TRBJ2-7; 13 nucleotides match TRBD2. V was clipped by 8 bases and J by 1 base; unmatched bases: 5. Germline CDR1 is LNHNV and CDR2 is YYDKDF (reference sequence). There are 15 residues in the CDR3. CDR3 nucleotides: TGTGCCACCGGACTAGCGGGGGACCCATCCTACGAGCAGTACTTC. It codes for CATGLAGDPSYEQYF.

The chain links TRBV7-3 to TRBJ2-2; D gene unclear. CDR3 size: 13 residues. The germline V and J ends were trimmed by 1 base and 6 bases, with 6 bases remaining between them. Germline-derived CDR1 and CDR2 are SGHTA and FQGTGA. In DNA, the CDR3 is TGTGCCAGCAGCTTAAAATCGGCCGGGGAGCTGTTTTTT. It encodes CASSLKSAGELFF. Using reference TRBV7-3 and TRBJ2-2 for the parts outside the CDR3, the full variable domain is GAGVSQTPSNKVTEKGKYVELRCDPISGHTALYWYRQSLGQGPEFLIYFQGTGAADDSGLPNDRFFAVRPEGSVSTLKIQRTERGDSAVYLCASSLKSAGELFFGEGSRLTVL.

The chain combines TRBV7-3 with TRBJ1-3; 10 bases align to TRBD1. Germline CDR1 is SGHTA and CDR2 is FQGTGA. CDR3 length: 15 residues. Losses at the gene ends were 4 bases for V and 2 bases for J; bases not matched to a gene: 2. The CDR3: CASSWTGGAGNTIYF. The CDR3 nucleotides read TGTGCCAGCAGCTGGACAGGGGGTGCTGGAAACACCATATATTTT.

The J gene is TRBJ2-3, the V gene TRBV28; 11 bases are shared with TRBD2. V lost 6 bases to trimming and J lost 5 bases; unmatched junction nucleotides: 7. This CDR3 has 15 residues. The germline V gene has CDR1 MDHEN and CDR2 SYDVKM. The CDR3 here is CASSRSGGAVDTQYF. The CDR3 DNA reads TGTGCCAGCAGCCGTAGCGGGGGGGCGGTAGATACGCAGTATTTT.

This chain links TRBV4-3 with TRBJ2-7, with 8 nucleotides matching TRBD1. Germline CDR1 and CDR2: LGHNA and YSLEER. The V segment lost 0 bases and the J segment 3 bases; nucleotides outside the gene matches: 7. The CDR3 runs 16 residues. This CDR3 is CASSQEARTGHYEQYF. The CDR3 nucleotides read TGCGCCAGCAGCCAAGAGGCCCGGACAGGGCACTACGAGCAGTACTTC.

The CDR3 loop is CASSLSARGGGSYEQYF. The CDR3 DNA reads as TGTGCCAGCAGCTTAAGTGCCCGCGGCGGGGGCTCCTACGAGCAGTACTTC. The chain links TRBV7-3 to TRBJ2-7; the match to TRBD2 covers 7 bases. From germline, CDR1 is SGHTA and CDR2 FQGTGA. The CDR3 runs to 17 residues. J gave up 0 bases and V 1 base, and 9 bases lay outside the gene matches.

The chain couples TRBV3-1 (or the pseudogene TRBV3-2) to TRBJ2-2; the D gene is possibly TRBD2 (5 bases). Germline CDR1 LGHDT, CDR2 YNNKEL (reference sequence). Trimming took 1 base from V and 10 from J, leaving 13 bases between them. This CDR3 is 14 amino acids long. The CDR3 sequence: CASSQGYGIEELFF. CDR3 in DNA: TGTGCCAGCAGCCAAGGTTACGGGATCGAGGAGCTGTTTTTT.

CDR3 DNA sequence: TGTGCCAGCAGCTTAGCAGGGGGCTCTGAGCAGTACTTC. Amino acids: CASSLAGGSEQYF. The J gene is TRBJ2-7, the V gene TRBV7-9; TRBD1 matches at 7 bases. CDR1 SEHNR and CDR2 FQNEAQ come from the germline V gene (reference sequence). The CDR3 totals 13 residues. V shed 0 bases, J shed 7 bases, and the junction held 3 bases outside the gene matches.

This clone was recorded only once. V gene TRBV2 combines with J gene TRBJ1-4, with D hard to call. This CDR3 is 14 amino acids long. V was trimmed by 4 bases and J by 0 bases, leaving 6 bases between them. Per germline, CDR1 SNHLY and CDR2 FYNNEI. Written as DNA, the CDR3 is TGTGCCAGCAGTGTCCTTGCAACTAATGAAAAACTGTTTTTT. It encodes CASSVLATNEKLFF.

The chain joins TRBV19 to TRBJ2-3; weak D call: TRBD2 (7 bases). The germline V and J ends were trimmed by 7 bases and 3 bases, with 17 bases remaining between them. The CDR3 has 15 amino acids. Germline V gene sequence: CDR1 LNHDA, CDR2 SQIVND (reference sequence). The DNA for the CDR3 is TGTGCCAGTAAGGGCCGGGGGGCCAGGACAGATACGCAGTATTTT. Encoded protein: CASKGRGARTDTQYF.